This T cell receptor beta chain originates from a study of blood T cell repertoires in COVID-19. Overall study context: Sites across the United States, Italy and Spain contributed samples from acute and convalescent COVID-19. PBMCs, B-cell-depleted T cells, or T cells were the source of the cDNA or gDNA that made up the material.

In the authors' methods: Reference gene primers were amplified, and this amplification served to estimate nucleated cell counts. The method was immunoSEQ multiplex PCR; TCRdb's version includes in-frame clones alone and lacks a portion of them. V and J calls and clone size are as listed in that table; D and trimming were resolved from the DNA. This sample has approximately 50,000 clones; 79% occur once, and the top ten carry 20% to 30%. CDR1 SGHRS and CDR2 YFSETQ come from the germline V gene. V lost 6 bases to trimming and J lost 0 bases; unmatched junction nucleotides: 8. This CDR3 has 15 residues.

The sample consisted of peripheral blood. V usage is TRBV5-1 and J usage is TRBJ1-1, with 7 positions matching TRBD1. This clonotype was sampled from a man between 70 and 80 years old with acute or convalescent COVID-19. CDR3 DNA: TGCGCCAGCAACCCCCGGACAGGTCTGAACACTGAAGCTTTCTTT. As protein: CASNPRTGLNTEAFF. Full variable domain (rest looked up from reference TRBV5-1 and TRBJ1-1): KAGVTQTPRYLIKTRGQQVTLSCSPISGHRSVSWYQQTPGQGLQFLFEYFSETQRNKGNFPGRFSGRQFSNSRSEMNVSTLELGDSALYLCASNPRTGLNTEAFFGQGTRLTVV.